The rows below give T cell receptor beta chains drawn from one sample of a study of beta chain features in type 1 diabetes. The method was immunoSEQ multiplex PCR; TCRdb's version includes in-frame clones alone and lacks a portion of them. The sample contains about 240,000 clones, approximately 14% of which appear only once. The specimen was naive CD4+ T cells from blood. The receptors originated from a man aged 30 to 45 with type 1 diabetes. CDR3s include the opening cysteine and the closing phenylalanine or tryptophan. The D gene is left open where the match is weak. Clone sizes are given selectively: once, few, many, or a class where the clone is expanded.

v_call,clone_size,j_call,d_call,cdr3_length,cdr3_nt,cdr3_aa
TRBV5-1,.,TRBJ1-1,TRBD1,18,TGCGCCAGCAGCTTGGCCCTGGGACAGGGGGCCTTGAACACTGAAGCTTTCTTT,CASSLALGQGALNTEAFF
TRBV7-9,few,TRBJ2-2,TRBD1,17,TGTGCCAGCAGATCGACCTCCGGGACAGGGGGGACCGGGGAGCTGTTTTTT,CASRSTSGTGGTGELFF
TRBV7-8,.,TRBJ2-7,TRBD2,16,TGTGCCAGCAGCAGCGGGGGGCTAGCGGATGCCTACGAGCAGTACTTC,CASSSGGLADAYEQYF
TRBV11-2,few,TRBJ1-1,.,14,TGTGCCAGCAGCTTAGTGTTCAGTAACACTGAAGCTTTCTTT,CASSLVFSNTEAFF
TRBV7-9,few,TRBJ1-1,TRBD1,13,TGTGCCAGCAGCGAACAGGGGGCAACTGAAGCTTTCTTT,CASSEQGATEAFF
TRBV18,few,TRBJ1-5,.,13,TGTGCCAGCTCGACAGCTTCGAATCAGCCCCAGCATTTT,CASSTASNQPQHF
TRBV6-1,.,TRBJ1-1,TRBD1,14,TGTGCCAGCAGTCGACAGGGCGGGAACACTGAAGCTTTCTTT,CASSRQGGNTEAFF
TRBV29-1,few,TRBJ1-5,.,14,TGCAGCGTTGTCATAACAGGTACTAATCAGCCCCAGCATTTT,CSVVITGTNQPQHF
TRBV7-2,.,TRBJ1-2,.,14,TGTGCCAGCAGCTTAGGAGGGATCGACTATGGCTACACCTTC,CASSLGGIDYGYTF
TRBV7-8,few,TRBJ2-1,.,15,TGTGCCAGCAGCTTATCGCGGGGGCCGGGGGATGAGCAGTTCTTC,CASSLSRGPGDEQFF
TRBV19,few,TRBJ2-2,TRBD1,16,TGTGCCAGTAAATCCCCGGGACAGGGGAACACCGGGGAGCTGTTTTTT,CASKSPGQGNTGELFF
TRBV9,few,TRBJ2-5,.,11,TGTGCCAGCGGGCCCCCAGGGACCCAGTACTTC,CASGPPGTQYF
TRBV18,few,TRBJ2-3,.,12,TGTGCCAGCTCACCTAGTACAGATACGCAGTATTTT,CASSPSTDTQYF
TRBV6-1,few,TRBJ2-1,TRBD2,14,TGTGCCAGCAGCGTCCGTGCGGGGGTTCGGGAGCAGTTCTTC,CASSVRAGVREQFF
TRBV11-2,few,TRBJ2-4,.,15,TGTGCCAGCAGCTCCGTCCCGGGAAGGGTAAACATTCAGTACTTC,CASSSVPGRVNIQYF
TRBV5-1,few,TRBJ2-2,TRBD2,15,TGCGCCAGCAGCTGGACTAGCGGGAGTAACGGGGAGCTGTTTTTT,CASSWTSGSNGELFF
TRBV6-1,.,TRBJ2-7,TRBD1,14,TGTGCCAGCAGTGTAGACAGGGAATTCTACGAGCAGTACTTC,CASSVDREFYEQYF
TRBV5-1,.,TRBJ2-5,.,14,TGCGCCAGCAGCTCGAGCGGATACCAAGAGACCCAGTACTTC,CASSSSGYQETQYF
TRBV5-1,.,TRBJ2-5,TRBD1,14,TGCGCCAGCAGCTGGGACAGGGGGCAAGAGACCCAGTACTTC,CASSWDRGQETQYF
TRBV18,few,TRBJ2-5,.,14,TGTGCCAGCTCACCACCTGGTCTTTACGGGACCCAGTACTTC,CASSPPGLYGTQYF